A selection of T cell receptor beta chains follows, all from one sample in a study of cytomegalovirus exposure and HLA in healthy donors. TCRdb's copy holds only in-frame clones and misses some; the assay was immunoSEQ multiplex PCR. The sample holds 110,000 or so clones, 86% seen once. The sequenced sample was PBMCs. The receptors originated from a man aged 18 to 29 in good health and CMV-seronegative. Each CDR3 is given without its conserved first and last residue. D genes are given only for firm matches. A row's size may be missing; if present it is once, few, many or a size class.

v_gene,abundance,d_gene,j_gene,CDR3aa
TRBV19,once,NA,TRBJ1-2,ASSIGANPSYGYT
TRBV10-2,NA,TRBD1,TRBJ1-5,ASSVQGARQPQH
TRBV7-2,NA,TRBD2,TRBJ2-1,ASSLTSGGVDEQF
TRBV7-9,NA,TRBD1,TRBJ1-5,ASSSTGETRH
TRBV6-1,NA,NA,TRBJ2-1,ASVAANNEQF
TRBV10-2,NA,NA,TRBJ2-5,ASSELGGRETQY
TRBV5-6,NA,TRBD2,TRBJ2-1,ASSFQTSGRGEQF
TRBV30,NA,NA,TRBJ2-1,AWSGQSYNEQF
TRBV15,NA,TRBD1,TRBJ1-1,ATDTGQGVGTEAF
TRBV19,NA,TRBD1,TRBJ2-7,ASSPGTGPAYEQY
TRBV7-2,NA,NA,TRBJ1-5,ASSLDSGGNQPQH
TRBV11-3,NA,TRBD1,TRBJ1-6,ASSLGQSNSPLH
TRBV9,NA,NA,TRBJ2-5,ASSQPPAETQY
TRBV2,NA,NA,TRBJ1-5,ASSRSGTTGQPQH
TRBV7-2,NA,NA,TRBJ2-3,ASSLQGGSTDTQY
TRBV9,NA,NA,TRBJ1-2,ASSVGDKLYGYT
TRBV27,NA,TRBD2,TRBJ2-5,ASSQSSGRTETQY
TRBV7-9,NA,NA,TRBJ2-7,ASSSNRGRGEQY
TRBV30,NA,TRBD1,TRBJ1-5,AWSARGLGWQPQH
TRBV6-5,few,NA,TRBJ1-4,ASSTGMGEKLF
TRBV6-4,NA,NA,TRBJ1-1,ASSETRQTEAF
TRBV29-1,few,TRBD1,TRBJ2-7,SVVPQGRGDEQY